Listed below are T cell receptor beta chains from one sample, sequenced in a study of shared clonotypes between healthy human individuals. Clones were read by immunoSEQ multiplex PCR, and TCRdb kept only the in-frame ones, dropping some. The sample shows around 610,000 clones, around 96% of them seen only once. The source material was naive CD8+ T cells sorted from blood. The origin of the receptors is a woman aged 25 to 39 in good health. Both conserved end residues are part of each CDR3. A D gene is named only where the DNA matches it firmly. Clone size is stated in some rows and not others, as once, few, many or a class when expanded.

TRBJ2-3 14 NA NA TRBV19 TGTGCCAGTAGTGGGGAGTTGGTAGCAGATACGCAGTATTTT CASSGELVADTQYF
TRBJ1-5 17 NA NA TRBV28 TGTGCCAGCAGTTCAGGTGTGGGACTTCCATGGGATCAGCCCCAGCATTTT CASSSGVGLPWDQPQHF
TRBJ2-4 20 TRBD1 NA TRBV9 TGTGCCAGCAGCTCCGAGACAGGGACAGGGAGATATTTAGCCAAAAACATTCAGTACTTC CASSSETGTGRYLAKNIQYF
TRBJ2-1 12 TRBD1 NA TRBV10-3 TGTGCCATCAGTGAGGACAGGGCTGAGCAGTTCTTC CAISEDRAEQFF
TRBJ2-1 13 TRBD2 NA TRBV29-1 TGCAGCGTTGTGGGACTAGCGAGGAATGAGCAGTTCTTC CSVVGLARNEQFF
TRBJ2-7 14 NA NA TRBV11-2 TGTGCCAGCACCCCAGGGGGGGGGACTTACGAGCAGTACTTC CASTPGGGTYEQYF
TRBJ1-2 13 NA NA TRBV29-1 TGCAGCGTTGAAGATCGCGGGGGCTATGGCTACACCTTC CSVEDRGGYGYTF
TRBJ2-1 14 NA NA TRBV29-1 TGCAGCTTTAGCGGGACAGAGGCTCGGGATGAGCAGTTCTTC CSFSGTEARDEQFF
TRBJ2-7 15 TRBD2 NA TRBV5-6 TGTGCCAGCAGCCCTTTGAAGACTAGCGGCTACGAGCAGTACTTC CASSPLKTSGYEQYF
TRBJ2-1 15 TRBD1 NA TRBV28 TGTGCCAGCAGGACAGGGACAGGGGGCTACAATGAGCAGTTCTTC CASRTGTGGYNEQFF
TRBJ2-7 17 TRBD1 once TRBV14 TGTGCCAGCAGCCACCCAGTAGGGGCAGGGACAGTCCACGAGCAGTACTTC CASSHPVGAGTVHEQYF
TRBJ2-6 16 NA NA TRBV7-9 TGTGCCAGCAGCCTTACGACAGCCTCTGGGGCCAACGTCCTGACTTTC CASSLTTASGANVLTF
TRBJ1-5 13 NA NA TRBV2 TGTGCCAGCAGTGACCCTAGACGGCAGCCCCAGCATTTT CASSDPRRQPQHF
TRBJ1-2 16 NA NA TRBV4-1 TGCGCCAGCAGCCAAGATCTTCGCCAGGTCTTATATGGCTACACCTTC CASSQDLRQVLYGYTF
TRBJ2-2 13 TRBD1 NA TRBV27 TGTGCCAGCAGCCGACAGGGTCCCGGGGAGCTGTTTTTT CASSRQGPGELFF
TRBJ1-1 15 TRBD1 NA TRBV10-1 TGCGCCAGCAGTCCGATACAGGGGGCGGACACTGAAGCTTTCTTT CASSPIQGADTEAFF
TRBJ2-1 14 NA NA TRBV13 TGTGCCAGCAGCTTAGGAGATGTGAACAATGAGCAGTTCTTC CASSLGDVNNEQFF
TRBJ2-1 15 TRBD2 NA TRBV5-6 TGTGCCAGCAGCGTGGGACTAGCGACGGTAAATGAGCAGTTCTTC CASSVGLATVNEQFF
TRBJ2-7 14 TRBD1 NA TRBV28 TGTGCCAGCAGTTTGACAGGGGGGAGGTACGAGCAGTACTTC CASSLTGGRYEQYF
TRBJ2-7 15 NA once TRBV6-5 TGTGCCAGCAGTGCCTTGGAGGGAAGCTCCTACGAGCAGTACTTC CASSALEGSSYEQYF
TRBJ2-6 18 NA NA TRBV27 TGTGCCAGCAGTTTGGGACCCACAGGGCGCTCTGGGGCCAACGTCCTGACTTTC CASSLGPTGRSGANVLTF
TRBJ2-7 17 TRBD1 NA TRBV2 TGTGCCAGCAGTGAAGCCCTACCCGGGACAGGCGCCTACGAGCAGTACTTC CASSEALPGTGAYEQYF
TRBJ2-1 12 NA NA TRBV6-6 TGTGCCAGCAGCGGACTATACAATGAGCAGTTCTTC CASSGLYNEQFF
TRBJ2-2 14 NA NA TRBV10-2 TGCGCCAGCAGTCTGGTCTCCAGCACCGGGGAGCTGTTTTTT CASSLVSSTGELFF
TRBJ2-7 15 NA NA TRBV6-5 TGTGCCAGCAGTTACTCGCAGGGATACTACTACGAGCAGTACTTC CASSYSQGYYYEQYF
TRBJ2-4 16 NA NA TRBV6-1 TGTGCCAGCAATGAGATTGGGGTCGTTACCAAAAACATTCAGTACTTC CASNEIGVVTKNIQYF
TRBJ2-7 17 NA NA TRBV15 TGTGCCACCAGCAGTGGTCATCCGTTACTAGCTCTGCCCGAGCAGTACTTC CATSSGHPLLALPEQYF
TRBJ2-7 14 TRBD2 NA TRBV13 TGTGCCAGCAGCCTTAGCGGGAGCCTGGACGAGCAGTACTTC CASSLSGSLDEQYF
TRBJ1-2 15 NA NA TRBV14 TGTGCCAGCAGCCAAGAACGGGGGGGCCCTTATGGCTACACCTTC CASSQERGGPYGYTF
TRBJ2-2 12 NA NA TRBV28 TGTGCCACCGGGGACATAACCGGGGAGCTGTTTTTT CATGDITGELFF
TRBJ2-7 14 NA NA TRBV5-6 TGTGCCAGCAGCTTGGGGGGCTCAAATTACGAGCAGTACTTC CASSLGGSNYEQYF
TRBJ1-1 12 NA NA TRBV27 TGTGCCAGCAATGGGGGTAGCACTGAAGCTTTCTTT CASNGGSTEAFF